This T cell receptor beta chain was identified in a study of T cell responses to AZD1222 COVID-19 vaccine. Study results and limitations: Reportedly, nearly half the spike-specific TCRs target unmutated variant regions. The study identified only six AZD1222 recipients as seropositive at baseline. It should be noted that donors were predominantly white British and more often female, and clonal diversity was possibly underestimated. Repertoires were obtained only post-peak T cell response.

The data were produced by immunoSEQ multiplex PCR, yet TCRdb's version contains in-frame clones alone and is incomplete. The sample includes roughly 130,000 clones, about 86% seen only once; the top ten take roughly 12%. On this clone itself: No antigen is known for it.

CDR3 length equals 15 residues. V lost 4 bases and J 5 bases, leaving 17 bases between the germline ends. From germline, CDR1 is LGHNA and CDR2 YNFKEQ. V is TRBV4-2 and J is TRBJ1-2; tentative D call: TRBD1 (5 bases). The sequencing here drew on peripheral blood, taken on day 0 of AZD1222 vaccination. This TCR was recovered from an adult in good health. CDR3 in DNA: TGTGCCAGCAGCCGGGACGGCCGAGACTCTTATGGCTACACCTTC. Protein sequence: CASSRDGRDSYGYTF.